Below are 21 T cell receptor beta chains sequenced from a single sample in a study of T cell changes during pregnancy in multiple sclerosis. Sequencing was performed with immunoSEQ multiplex PCR; in TCRdb, only in-frame clones are kept and a portion is missing. Of about 59,000 clones listed, 93% were seen once; the top ten hold roughly 2.7%. The sequencing used CD8+ T cells from peripheral blood mononuclear cells, collected in the third trimester of pregnancy. Receptors were obtained from a female donor with multiple sclerosis, enrolled in a pregnancy study.

The rearrangement links TRBV7-8 to TRBJ2-3; possibly TRBD2 for D (5 bases). There are 15 residues in the CDR3. Between the trimmed V and J ends, which lost 5 bases and 1 base, there was a span of 13 bases. Germline lookup yields CDR1 SGHVS and CDR2 FQNEAQ. As DNA, the CDR3 is TGTGCCAGCAGCCCGTCGATTAGCGGCACAGATACGCAGTATTTT. Translating gives CASSPSISGTDTQYF.

V usage is TRBV5-1 and J usage is TRBJ1-3, with unresolved D. The germline gives CDR1 SGHRS, CDR2 YFSETQ. Trimming left V 4 bases short and J 2 bases short, with 7 bases between. This CDR3 has 13 amino acids. CDR3 amino acids: CASSEAPGNTIYF. The DNA of the CDR3 is TGCGCCAGCAGCGAGGCCCCTGGAAACACCATATATTTT.

The V and J genes are TRBV5-8 and TRBJ2-5; D gene uncertain. The V gene lost 2 bases and the J gene lost 5 bases, with 4 bases spanning the gap. The length of the CDR3 is 11 residues. Germline V gene data show CDR1 as SGHTS and CDR2 as YDEGEE. The DNA for the CDR3 is TGTGCCAGCAGCTTCTCTGAGACCCAGTACTTC. It translates to CASSFSETQYF.

A single count supports this clone. The rearrangement uses TRBV29-1 and TRBJ1-1, with 11 bases fitting TRBD1. CDR3 length: 14 amino acids. Trimming removed 6 bases from V and 5 bases from J; junction bases left unmatched: 8. Germline V CDR1 and CDR2: SQVTM, ANQGSEA. In DNA, the CDR3 is TGCAGCGTACGGACAGGGGGCTTGAGGACTGAAGCTTTCTTT. This translates into CSVRTGGLRTEAFF.

This chain uses TRBV4-2 with TRBJ2-1, with 13 bases identical to TRBD2. This CDR3 has 20 residues. J lost 1 base, V lost 2 bases, and 11 bases had no gene match. CDR1 LGHNA and CDR2 YNFKEQ come from the germline V gene. The CDR3 sequence is CASSQFAGTSGKGSYNEQFF. CDR3 bases: TGTGCCAGCAGCCAATTTGCCGGGACTAGCGGGAAAGGTTCCTACAATGAGCAGTTCTTC.

This clone has only a few counts. The chain recombines TRBV11-2 with TRBJ1-1, with D perhaps matching TRBD1 (5 bases). Between the trimmed V and J ends, which lost 1 base and 7 bases, there was a span of 7 bases. Per germline, CDR1 SGHAT and CDR2 FQNNGV. The CDR3 covers 12 residues. CDR3 amino acids: CASSLGGVEAFF. The CDR3 coding sequence is TGTGCCAGCAGCTTAGGGGGGGTTGAAGCTTTCTTT.

This chain joins TRBV6-5 and TRBJ1-5; unclear D gene. Germline V CDR1 and CDR2: MNHEY, SVGAGI. Trimming removed 6 bases at V and 2 bases at J, with 14 bases between. The CDR3 contains 15 residues. The CDR3 here is CASSPRGVGNQPQHF. CDR3 coding DNA: TGTGCCAGCAGCCCCCGGGGAGTCGGCAATCAGCCCCAGCATTTT.

CDR3 DNA: TGTGCCAGCCGAGGGGGTTACACTGAAGCTTTCTTT. Protein: CASRGGYTEAFF. The chain employs TRBV19 and TRBJ1-1, with D tentatively TRBD1 (6 bases). The V end lost 9 bases, the J end lost 3 bases, and 11 bases lay between the germline ends. CDR3 length: 12 amino acids. CDR1 is LNHDA, CDR2 SQIVND, per germline (reference sequence).

This clone was seen just once. The gene calls are TRBV19 and TRBJ2-1; 12 bases are a match to TRBD2. This CDR3 is built from 19 residues. Germline values: CDR1 LNHDA, CDR2 SQIVND (reference sequence). Trimming took 4 bases from V and 0 from J; bases not matched to a gene: 10. The CDR3 spells CASSSPGTSGLSSYNEQFF. CDR3 nucleotides: TGTGCCAGTAGTAGTCCCGGGACTAGCGGGCTTAGCTCCTACAATGAGCAGTTCTTC.

The rearrangement links TRBV9 to TRBJ2-3; TRBD1 matches 9 bases. This CDR3 is 17 amino acids long. The germline gives CDR1 SGDLS, CDR2 YYNGEE. V lost 4 bases and J lost 5; bases outside the gene matches: 14. The CDR3 is CASSPQVLQGAKDTQYF. The CDR3 DNA reads as TGTGCCAGCAGCCCCCAGGTCCTACAGGGGGCAAAAGATACGCAGTATTTT.

This clone was seen just once. The chain is built from TRBV4-1 and TRBJ1-1, with D hard to call. The germline V gene encodes CDR1 MGHRA and CDR2 YSYEKL. The CDR3 has 16 amino acids. V was shortened by 0 bases and J by 3 bases, with 14 bases between the two germline ends. The CDR3 DNA sequence: TGCGCCAGCAGCCAAGACGGGGTAGCAGAGTACACTGAAGCTTTCTTT. It encodes CASSQDGVAEYTEAFF.

The V call is TRBV27, the J call TRBJ1-2, with TRBD1 matching 10 bases. The V gene's germline CDR1 is MNHEY and CDR2 SMNVEV (reference sequence). Unmatched junction bases numbered 6, after V lost 3 bases and J lost 5 bases. The CDR3 has 15 residues. CDR3 coding DNA: TGTGCCAGCAGTTTCTCGGACAGGGGGACATATGGCTACACCTTC. This translates into CASSFSDRGTYGYTF.

V and J are TRBV9 and TRBJ1-1; 7 bases fit TRBD1. The V segment lost 0 bases and the J segment 4 bases; nucleotides outside the gene matches: 6. The CDR3 contains 15 residues. CDR1 SGDLS and CDR2 YYNGEE come from the germline V gene. The CDR3 reads CASSVGDSLLTEAFF. As DNA, the CDR3 is TGTGCCAGCAGCGTAGGGGACAGCCTCCTCACTGAAGCTTTCTTT. Using reference TRBV9 and TRBJ1-1 for the parts outside the CDR3, the full variable domain is DSGVTQTPKHLITATGQRVTLRCSPRSGDLSVYWYQQSLDQGLQFLIQYYNGEERAKGNILERFSAQQFPDLHSELNLSSLELGDSALYFCASSVGDSLLTEAFFGQGTRLTVV.

This clone was seen once. CDR3: CASTRTESYEQYF. CDR3 sequence (DNA): TGTGCCAGCACCCGGACTGAGTCCTACGAGCAGTACTTC. The rearrangement joins TRBV6-6 to TRBJ2-7; possible D gene TRBD2, 5 bases. V was clipped by 7 bases and J by 1 base, with 11 bases between them. The CDR3 spans 13 residues. Germline CDR1 and CDR2: MNHNY and SVGAGI (reference sequence).

This clone appeared once. V is TRBV7-6 and J is TRBJ1-1, with TRBD1 matching 8 bases. This CDR3 is built from 15 residues. The junction had 7 bases not matched to a gene; V was cut back by 5 bases and J by 2 bases. CDR1 and CDR2 (germline): SGHVS, FNYEAQ. DNA for the CDR3: TGTGCCAGCAGCCCCGGGACAGGAGGAAACACTGAAGCTTTCTTT. Translation gives CASSPGTGGNTEAFF.

The chain combines TRBV11-3 with TRBJ2-7; TRBD1 might be the D (6 bases). This CDR3 comprises 13 residues. V gave up 2 bases and J gave up 7 bases, with 12 bases separating them. Germline-derived CDR1 and CDR2 are SGHNT and YENEEA. As DNA, the CDR3 is TGTGCCAGCAGCTTAACGCAGGGGCGGGAGCAGTACTTC. The encoded protein is CASSLTQGREQYF.

This chain uses TRBV15 with TRBJ2-3; 8 bases fit TRBD1. There are 14 residues in the CDR3. The V gene's germline CDR1 is LNHNV and CDR2 YYDKDF (reference sequence). V was clipped by 2 bases and J by 4 bases; unmatched bases: 2. The CDR3 DNA is TGTGCCACCAGCAGACAACAGGGGGCAGATACGCAGTATTTT. Translation gives CATSRQQGADTQYF.

The chain recombines TRBV7-7 with TRBJ2-1, with D tentatively TRBD1 (6 bases). CDR3 length: 15 residues. The germline gives CDR1 SSHAT, CDR2 FNYEAQ (reference sequence). V lost 5 bases to trimming and J lost 8 bases, with 19 bases between them. The CDR3 protein is CASSRSGADGDEQFF. DNA for the CDR3: TGTGCCAGCAGCCGCTCAGGGGCGGACGGGGATGAGCAGTTCTTC.

The chain is built from TRBV27 and TRBJ2-7; 7 nucleotides agree with TRBD2. V lost 5 bases to trimming and J lost 0 bases; unmatched junction nucleotides: 10. CDR1 is MNHEY and CDR2 is SMNVEV in the germline V gene (reference sequence). CDR3 length: 16 amino acids. The CDR3 DNA reads TGTGCCAGCAGTGCTCCCGGACTAGGGGCCTCCTACGAGCAGTACTTC. Translation: CASSAPGLGASYEQYF.

The chain is built from TRBV7-6 and TRBJ1-4, with 12 bases lining up with TRBD1. The junction had 7 bases not matched to a gene; V was cut back by 1 base and J by 7 bases. Germline V gene data show CDR1 as SGHVS and CDR2 as FNYEAQ. This CDR3 is built from 17 residues. The CDR3 sequence is CASSLGGRDRGREKLFF. DNA for the CDR3: TGTGCCAGCAGCTTAGGCGGTCGGGACAGGGGGCGTGAAAAACTGTTTTTT.

The genes are TRBV30 and TRBJ2-1, with a tentative D call TRBD1 (5 bases). The CDR3 covers 12 residues. Germline loops: CDR1 GTSNPN, CDR2 SVGIG (reference sequence). The germline V and J ends were trimmed by 8 bases and 7 bases, with 15 bases remaining between them. CDR3 loop: CAGAESSNEQFF. The CDR3 nucleotides read TGTGCCGGGGCGGAGAGTAGTAATGAGCAGTTCTTC.